The 5 T cell receptor beta chains below come from one sample, sequenced in a study of OX40 agonist ivuxolimab in advanced cancers. The method was immunoSEQ multiplex PCR; TCRdb's version includes in-frame clones alone and lacks a portion of them. The sample carries approximately 75,000 clones, around nine tenths recorded once. Source: CD4+ or CD8+ T cells sorted from blood, taken in a trial of the OX40 agonist ivuxolimab. The receptors here all came from an adult with an advanced solid tumor such as melanoma, head and neck, liver or kidney cancer.

This clone was seen just once. The rearrangement uses TRBV10-3 and TRBJ1-5; D is unresolved. V lost 0 bases, J lost 8 bases, and 5 bases lay in between. The length of the CDR3 is 12 residues. Germline CDR1 reads ENHRY; CDR2 reads SYGVKD. The CDR3 loop reads CAISESGEPQHF. DNA for the CDR3: TGTGCCATCAGTGAGTCCGGAGAGCCCCAGCATTTT.

The V and J genes are TRBV19 and TRBJ1-4; weak D call: TRBD1 (5 bases). Germline CDR1 is LNHDA and CDR2 is SQIVND (reference sequence). This CDR3 is 14 amino acids long. Trimming cost V 7 bases and J 7 bases, with 16 bases left between them. The chain's CDR3 is CASNSIGRGEKLFF. The CDR3 nucleotides are TGTGCCAGTAATTCAATTGGGAGGGGTGAAAAACTGTTTTTT.

The chain couples TRBV2 to TRBJ2-3; D remains ambiguous. Germline V CDR1 and CDR2: SNHLY, FYNNEI. The CDR3 has 14 residues. V lost 4 bases and J lost 5, with 13 bases in between. In nucleotides, the CDR3 is TGTGCCAGCAGTGTCCTTAGGGTTGGAGATACGCAGTATTTT. It translates to CASSVLRVGDTQYF.

The genes are TRBV25-1 and TRBJ2-3; D is uncertain. In germline, CDR1 is MGHDK, CDR2 SYGVNS. The CDR3 has 16 amino acids. The germline V and J ends were trimmed by 3 bases and 6 bases, with 19 bases remaining between them. CDR3 in amino acids: CASSDNVLTSLDTQYF. The CDR3 bases are TGTGCCAGCAGTGATAACGTCCTAACATCCCTGGATACGCAGTATTTT.

The chain uses TRBV27 and TRBJ2-7; 12 nucleotides line up with TRBD2. This CDR3 comprises 15 residues. V shed 5 bases, J shed 3 bases, and the junction held 5 bases outside the gene matches. Per germline, CDR1 MNHEY and CDR2 SMNVEV (reference sequence). The CDR3 coding sequence is TGTGCCAGCAGTACACGGACTAGCGGGAACTACGAGCAGTACTTC. This translates into CASSTRTSGNYEQYF.